Shown below are 3 T cell receptor beta chains from a single sample sequenced in a study of early T cells in non-severe SARS-CoV-2 infection. TCRdb itself ran the 5' RACE reads through MiXCR, one entry per CDR3 protein. The data show around 82,000 distinct CDR3 sequences, 10% to 15% seen once. The sample consisted of whole blood. These receptor sequences come from an adult who was a healthcare worker with PCR-confirmed SARS-CoV-2 infection or an uninfected control (not recorded which).

The gene calls are TRBV27 and TRBJ2-1; TRBD1 aligns across 12 bases. The V segment lost 6 bases and the J segment 9 bases; nucleotides outside the gene matches: 3. The CDR3 totals 13 residues. CDR1 MNHEY and CDR2 SMNVEV come from the germline V gene (reference sequence). Here the CDR3 DNA reads TGTGCCAGCAGGGGACAGGGGGCAGGTGAGCAGTTCTTC. This translates into CASRGQGAGEQFF.

V and J are TRBV11-3 and TRBJ1-1; D call uncertain. The CDR3 sequence is 13 residues long. The germline V and J ends were trimmed by 6 bases and 3 bases, with 11 bases remaining between them. Germline V gene sequence: CDR1 SGHNT, CDR2 YENEEA. CDR3 protein: CASSYSRDTEAFF. CDR3 DNA: TGTGCCAGCAGTTATAGCCGGGACACTGAAGCTTTCTTT.

This clonotype showed up many times. The chain uses TRBV20-1 and TRBJ2-5, with 11 bases matching TRBD1. CDR3 length equals 19 residues. V shed 3 bases, J shed 2 bases, and the junction held 17 bases outside the gene matches. CDR1 and CDR2 from the germline V gene are DFQATT and SNEGSKA (reference sequence). CDR3 in DNA: TGCAGTGCTAGTCCCCACGGACAGGGGGCAGGGGTAATGCAAGAGACCCAGTACTTC. This translates into CSASPHGQGAGVMQETQYF.